This passage covers 26 T cell receptor beta chains from one sample sequenced in a study of immune characterization of retroperitoneal liposarcoma. TCRdb re-called the PCR reads through MiXCR, storing one row per CDR3 protein. The sample includes approximately 10,000 distinct CDR3 sequences, 25% to 30% of them seen just once. Material for sequencing was tumor tissue. The receptors shown here come from a male donor with retroperitoneal liposarcoma.

This clonotype was found a few times. This rearrangement joins TRBV11-2 to TRBJ2-5; D call uncertain. The germline gives CDR1 SGHAT, CDR2 FQNNGV. Deletions cut 4 bases from V and 5 bases from J, with 11 bases between. The CDR3 has 13 residues. CDR3 coding DNA: TGTGCCAGCAGCTGGACGCCGGGCGAGACCCAGTACTTC. It specifies CASSWTPGETQYF.

The table lists this clonotype with many counts. The V call is TRBV11-1, the J call TRBJ2-3; D possibly corresponds to TRBD1 (5 bases). The CDR3 has 16 residues. Trimming pared 5 bases from V and 2 bases from J, leaving 17 bases between. Germline V CDR1 and CDR2: SGHAT, FQDESV (reference sequence). CDR3 loop: CASSPGVGVVTDTQYF. The CDR3 bases are TGTGCCAGCAGCCCGGGTGTAGGGGTGGTCACAGATACGCAGTATTTT.

This clonotype was seen repeatedly, ten times or more. The rearrangement uses TRBV27 and TRBJ2-3; D is possibly TRBD2 (6 bases). Trimming removed 7 bases from V and 1 base from J, with 15 bases in between. This CDR3 is built from 15 residues. Germline CDR1 MNHEY, CDR2 SMNVEV (reference sequence). CDR3 region: CASTPGVEGTDTQYF. CDR3 nucleotides: TGTGCCAGCACCCCGGGAGTGGAAGGCACAGATACGCAGTATTTT.

With regard to this clonotype: The junction and the germline gene differ at one end; a read error may be behind it. The rearrangement uses TRBV7-6 and TRBJ2-1; 7 nucleotides align to TRBD2. Germline loops: CDR1 SGHVS, CDR2 FNYEAQ. This CDR3 contains 17 residues. CDR3 sequence: CASTNPPRGSSYNEQFF. The CDR3 DNA reads TGTGCTAGCACCAACCCCCCTCGCGGGAGCTCCTACAATGAGCAGTTCTTC.

Many counts were recorded for this clonotype. CDR3 DNA: TGTGCCAGCAGCGCCACCCTCCGGGGCCGCGGTATCCCCTCGACCCAGTTCTTC. Its protein product is CASSATLRGRGIPSTQFF. This sequence joins TRBV11-3 and TRBJ2-1; D may be TRBD1 or TRBD2 (5 bases each). Between the trimmed V and J ends, which lost 5 bases and 13 bases, there was a span of 33 bases. The CDR3 contains 18 residues. Germline V CDR1 and CDR2: SGHNT, YENEEA.

This clonotype is medium-sized. The chain couples TRBV7-9 to TRBJ2-1; tentative D call: TRBD1 (6 bases). Germline assignment: CDR1 SEHNR and CDR2 FQNEAQ (reference sequence). The CDR3 length is 15 residues. Trimming took off 5 bases at V and 10 bases at J, with 21 bases between the two ends. For the CDR3, the DNA is TGTGCCAGCAGCAAGTGGCAGGGGAGCTCCTACGAGCAGTTCTTC. This gives the protein CASSKWQGSSYEQFF.

This clonotype was recorded at least ten times. The V and J genes are TRBV7-2 and TRBJ2-1; 8 nucleotides match TRBD1. The J call is uncertain, as TRBJ2-7 better fits the DNA end. The CDR3 spans 15 residues. The germline CDR1 and CDR2 sequences are SGHTA and FQGNSA. The DNA for the CDR3 is TGTGCCAGCAGCTCGATGGACAGGGCCCAAGACGAGCAGTACTTC. Translating gives CASSSMDRAQDEQYF.

This clonotype was found a few times. This chain connects TRBV6-1 to TRBJ2-2; D is possibly TRBD1 (5 bases). Germline CDR1 MNHNS, CDR2 SASEGT. V lost 7 bases and J 1 base, leaving 10 bases between the germline ends. This CDR3 has 14 amino acids. Here the CDR3 DNA reads TGTGCCAGCACTAAAACAGGGAACACCGGGGAGCTGTTTTTT. Translation gives CASTKTGNTGELFF.

In its sample, this clonotype was seen many times. V usage is TRBV28 and J usage is TRBJ2-7, with a weak D call TRBD2 (5 bases). Trimming left V 7 bases short and J 4 bases short, with 20 bases between. The CDR3 has 15 residues. The germline CDR1 and CDR2 sequences are MDHEN and SYDVKM. The CDR3 loop is CASIQRGILRYEQYF. The CDR3 DNA reads as TGTGCCAGCATCCAGAGAGGGATTTTAAGGTACGAGCAGTACTTC.

This clonotype was seen once. The V and J genes are TRBV10-2 and TRBJ1-6; D is unresolved. V dropped 4 bases and J dropped 8 bases, with 6 bases sitting between them. CDR3 size: 12 residues. Germline-derived CDR1 and CDR2 are WSHSY and SAAADI. CDR3 residues: CASSAQYSPLHF. CDR3 nucleotides: TGCGCCAGCAGTGCACAATATTCACCCCTCCACTTT.

This clonotype was recorded a few times. The chain employs TRBV24-1 and TRBJ2-1; 8 bases fit TRBD2. Germline CDR1 and CDR2: KGHDR and SFDVKD. The CDR3 is 16 amino acids. The V segment lost 0 bases and the J segment 2 bases; nucleotides outside the gene matches: 2. CDR3 in DNA: TGTGCCACCAGTGATTTGTCTAGCGGGCCCTACAATGAGCAGTTCTTC. As protein: CATSDLSSGPYNEQFF.

The chain has TRBV7-6 and TRBJ2-4, with 8 bases fitting TRBD2. The J call may be in error: the DNA end matches TRBJ2-5 better. This CDR3 is built from 14 residues. Per the germline V gene, CDR1 is SGHVS and CDR2 is FNYEAQ. CDR3 bases: TGTGCCAGCAGCTTAGGGACTAGCTATGAGACCCAGTACTTC. Translated, it gives CASSLGTSYETQYF.

The table lists this clonotype with a few counts. The genes are TRBV6-1 and TRBJ2-5; TRBD2 aligns across 16 bases. Germline values: CDR1 MNHNS, CDR2 SASEGT. The CDR3 consists of 18 residues. With V trimmed by 1 base and J by 5 bases, 7 bases remained unmatched. CDR3 sequence reads: CASSEGVRGLAGGETQYF. In DNA, the CDR3 is TGTGCCAGCAGTGAAGGTGTACGGGGACTAGCGGGGGGGGAGACCCAGTACTTC.

This sequence joins TRBV12-5 and TRBJ2-6, with 8 bases aligning to TRBD2. Germline V gene data show CDR1 as LGHNT and CDR2 as FRNRAP. The J segment lost 0 bases and the V segment lost 2 bases, leaving 9 bases of the junction unmatched. This CDR3 has 19 amino acids. The CDR3 region has the DNA TGTGCTAGTGGTTTGAGACACGGGACTAGGTCCTCTGGGGCCAACGTCCTGACTTTC. It translates to CASGLRHGTRSSGANVLTF.

The chain couples TRBV6-1 to TRBJ2-3; D not resolved. With 5 bases removed from V and 4 bases from J, the gap between germline ends came to 16 bases. The CDR3 spans 15 residues. Per the germline V gene, CDR1 is MNHNS and CDR2 is SASEGT. In nucleotides, the CDR3 is TGTGCCAGCAGTTCGGGCGCCTCAAGGGCAGATACGCAGTATTTT. Translated: CASSSGASRADTQYF.

As concerns this clonotype: With a much larger clone just one base away, this may be a read error. The V gene is TRBV6-8, the J gene TRBJ1-5; tentative D call: TRBD1 (6 bases). CDR3 length: 15 amino acids. Per the germline V gene, CDR1 is MNHGY and CDR2 is SAAAGT. The V end lost 5 bases, the J end lost 6 bases, and 17 bases lay between the germline ends. In DNA form, the CDR3 reads TGTGCCAGCAGTGACGACAGGAGAGCAGGTCAGCCCCAGCATTTT. Translating it yields CASSDDRRAGQPQHF.

As DNA, the CDR3 is TGTGCCATCTCCGGTGGCAGGGGCCCGCAAGAGACCCAGTACTTC. Translated: CAISGGRGPQETQYF. V and J are TRBV10-3 and TRBJ2-5, with D possibly being TRBD1 (6 bases). Germline CDR1 reads ENHRY; CDR2 reads SYGVKD. V was shortened by 8 bases and J by 2 bases, with 18 bases between the two germline ends. The CDR3 consists of 15 residues.

This clonotype turned up a few times. V and J are TRBV27 and TRBJ2-3; TRBD2 might be the D (6 bases). The V end was cut by 2 bases, the J end by 2 bases, with 11 bases between. Germline V gene data show CDR1 as MNHEY and CDR2 as SMNVEV (reference sequence). The CDR3 is made up of 15 amino acids. The DNA for the CDR3 is TGTGCCAGCAGTTTAGGGAGGTGGCACACAGATACGCAGTATTTT. Amino acids: CASSLGRWHTDTQYF.

This clonotype was detected many times. This chain connects TRBV6-1 to TRBJ2-1; the D gene is possibly TRBD2 (5 bases). The end of the DNA is better explained by TRBJ2-7, so the J call may be wrong. Germline V CDR1 and CDR2: MNHNS, SASEGT. The length of the CDR3 is 14 residues. The CDR3 DNA sequence: TGTGCCAGCAGTGAGACTATAAGTTACAATGAGCAGTACTTC. The encoded protein is CASSETISYNEQYF.

This clonotype was seen ten or more times. V usage is TRBV6-6 and J usage is TRBJ2-2, with unresolved D. This CDR3 is 18 amino acids long. CDR1 is MNHNY and CDR2 is SVGAGI in the germline V gene (reference sequence). Trimming cost V 0 bases and J 8 bases, with 22 bases left between them. The CDR3 nucleotides read TGTGCCAGCAGTTACTCGAACCCCGGCGGATGGGGTGAGGGGGAGCTGTTTTTT. As protein: CASSYSNPGGWGEGELFF.

This clonotype was counted ten times or more. This rearrangement joins TRBV6-1 to TRBJ2-1, with D perhaps matching TRBD2 (5 bases). The CDR3 has 15 residues. Trimming took 5 bases from V and 13 from J, leaving 24 bases between them. CDR1 is MNHNS and CDR2 is SASEGT in the germline V gene. CDR3 sequence reads: CASSSGNQAFSIQFF. CDR3 nucleotides: TGTGCCAGCAGTTCGGGGAACCAGGCTTTTAGCATTCAGTTCTTC.

This clonotype has more than one count but fewer than ten. The rearrangement joins TRBV6-6 to TRBJ1-3, with 9 positions matching TRBD1. CDR3 size: 16 residues. Germline-derived CDR1 and CDR2 are MNHNY and SVGAGI (reference sequence). After removal of 2 bases from V and 0 bases from J, the junction contained 2 bases not matched to a gene. The CDR3 loop is CASSYGQGSSGNTIYF. The CDR3 DNA is TGTGCCAGCAGTTACGGACAGGGGAGCTCTGGAAACACCATATATTTT.

The CDR3 region has the DNA TGTGCCAGCAGTTACTCGTGGCAGACCGAAGCTTTCTTT. Translating it yields CASSYSWQTEAFF. V usage is TRBV6-5 and J usage is TRBJ1-1, with D hard to call. Trimming took 0 bases from V and 8 from J, leaving 10 bases between them. CDR1 is MNHEY and CDR2 is SVGAGI in the germline V gene. The CDR3 extends over 13 amino acids.

This clonotype showed up just a few times. The chain employs TRBV7-8 and TRBJ1-1; tentatively, D is TRBD1 (5 bases). V was cut by 5 bases and J by 6 bases, with 10 bases left in between. This CDR3 region has 12 residues. Germline V gene lookup returns CDR1 SGHVS and CDR2 FQNEAQ. The CDR3 DNA reads TGTGCCAGCAGCCCCGTGGGGCCTGAAGCTTTCTTT. Translation gives CASSPVGPEAFF.

J is TRBJ2-4 and V is TRBV7-8, with 7 bases that match TRBD2. With the DNA end fitting TRBJ2-7 better, the J assignment may be wrong. Germline V gene sequence: CDR1 SGHVS, CDR2 FQNEAQ. The CDR3 has 14 residues. CDR3 DNA sequence: TGTGCCAGCAGCTTAGCGGCTAGCGGCTACGAGCAGTACTTC. Its protein is CASSLAASGYEQYF.

This clonotype is labeled medium-sized. The CDR3 loop reads CASRTGATNEQYF. The CDR3 DNA reads as TGTGCCAGCAGAACAGGGGCCACTAATGAGCAGTACTTC. This chain connects TRBV27 to TRBJ2-1, with 7 bases aligning to TRBD1. The tail of the sequence fits TRBJ2-7 better, so the J call may be wrong. The germline V gene has CDR1 MNHEY and CDR2 SMNVEV (reference sequence). The CDR3 is 13 amino acids.